This passage covers 30 T cell receptor beta chains from one sample sequenced in a study of circulating CD8 cells and anti-PD-1 response in melanoma. Four subsets defined by PD-1 and/or TIGIT were sorted from live CD3+CD8+TCRalphabeta+ cells. TCR libraries were prepared from approximately 15 ng of total RNA with the QIAseq Immune Repertoire TCR panel. TCRdb passed the reads through MiXCR, listing each CDR3 protein once. The data show about 180 distinct CDR3 sequences, with 4.5% to 5.5% seen just once and around two thirds held by the top ten. Sequenced here: CD8+ T cells from PBMCs, sampled at baseline or after one month of anti-PD-1 therapy (not recorded which). The receptors here all came from a human donor with melanoma.

Relative to its sample, this clonotype is medium-sized. The rearrangement joins TRBV27 to TRBJ2-7; TRBD1 might be the D (5 bases). This CDR3 contains 14 residues. Looked up from germline, CDR1 is MNHEY and CDR2 is SMNVEV (reference sequence). V shed 3 bases and J shed 2 bases, with 11 bases lying between them. The CDR3 DNA is TGTGCCAGCAGTTTTGGGGCAGGCCCCTACGAGCAGTACTTC. Protein product: CASSFGAGPYEQYF.

This clonotype is termed medium-sized. V usage is TRBV3-1 and J usage is TRBJ2-7, with D maybe TRBD2 (6 bases). The CDR3 totals 14 residues. The germline gives CDR1 LGHDT, CDR2 YNNKEL (reference sequence). The V end was cut by 1 base, the J end by 6 bases, with 13 bases between. The CDR3 here is CASSQASGGVEQYF. For the CDR3, the DNA is TGTGCCAGCAGCCAAGCCAGTGGAGGGGTCGAGCAGTACTTC.

This clonotype is labeled large. The chain has TRBV10-2 and TRBJ2-7, with no clear D. V dropped 5 bases and J dropped 7 bases, with 18 bases sitting between them. This CDR3 contains 14 residues. The germline gives CDR1 WSHSY, CDR2 SAAADI. In DNA form, the CDR3 reads TGCGCCAGCAGTATCGCAAATGTGGCGTATGAGCAGTACTTC. Protein: CASSIANVAYEQYF.

By sample share, this clonotype is large (0.1 to 1%). CDR3 DNA sequence: TGTGCCAGCAGCGTATGGGGGGCCCTTGGGGATGAGCAGTTCTTC. This sequence encodes CASSVWGALGDEQFF. The rearrangement uses TRBV9 and TRBJ2-1, with D perhaps TRBD1 or TRBD2 (6 bases each). The length of the CDR3 is 15 residues. Germline lookup yields CDR1 SGDLS and CDR2 YYNGEE. V gave up 1 base and J gave up 8 bases, with 16 bases separating them.

This clonotype is labeled hyperexpanded. Germline and junction disagree at one end, which may indicate a read error. This sequence joins TRBV5-5 and TRBJ2-1; D is possibly TRBD2 (5 bases). Germline CDR1 reads SGHKS; CDR2 reads YYEKEE (reference sequence). This CDR3 spans 16 amino acids. This CDR3 is CASSPEDASSYNEQFF. The CDR3 DNA reads TGCGCCAGCAGCCCGGAGGACGCTAGCTCCTACAATGAGCAGTTCTTC.

This clonotype is classed as medium-sized. The J gene is TRBJ1-1, the V gene TRBV7-3, with D perhaps matching TRBD1 (6 bases). Trimming pared 0 bases from V and 4 bases from J, leaving 15 bases between. Germline V gene data show CDR1 as SGHTA and CDR2 as FQGTGA. The CDR3 runs 16 residues. The CDR3 region is CASSLTWGTGSTEAFF. The CDR3 DNA is TGTGCCAGCAGCTTAACGTGGGGTACAGGGTCCACTGAAGCTTTCTTT.

The sample holds a few counts of this clonotype. A clone one base away is much larger, so this may be a read error. V is TRBV18 and J is TRBJ2-7, with D perhaps TRBD1 (6 bases). The ends were cut back, 1 base at V and 4 bases at J, with 20 bases in the middle. In germline, CDR1 is KGHSH, CDR2 LQKENI. This CDR3 has 17 residues. The CDR3 nucleotides are TGTGCCAGCTCACCACACAGCGCGCCGGACAGAAAATACGAGCAGTACTTC. Residues: CASSPHSAPDRKYEQYF.

This clonotype counts as large. The V and J genes are TRBV12-3 or TRBV12-4 and TRBJ1-2; D uncertain. V dropped 2 bases and J dropped 4 bases, with 8 bases sitting between them. This CDR3 contains 13 residues. The CDR3 nucleotides read TGTGCCAGCAGTTTATCGGGAGGCTATGGCTACACCTTC. Translation gives CASSLSGGYGYTF.

This clonotype is categorized as large (0.1 to 1%). The CDR3 region is CASSIASGHYNEQFF. The CDR3 DNA reads TGTGCCAGTAGTATAGCTAGCGGCCACTACAATGAGCAGTTCTTC. V gene TRBV19 combines with J gene TRBJ2-1; 7 positions agree with TRBD2. CDR1 and CDR2 (germline): LNHDA, SQIVND (reference sequence). CDR3 length: 15 residues. J was trimmed by 3 bases and V by 1 base; bases with no gene match: 3.

This clonotype ranks as hyperexpanded (1% or more). The chain's CDR3 is CASSIGRTEAFF. The CDR3 DNA follows: TGTGCCAGTAGTATAGGGAGGACTGAAGCTTTCTTT. The chain is built from TRBV19 and TRBJ1-1; D unclear. The V end was cut by 1 base, the J end by 5 bases, with 5 bases between. Germline CDR1 and CDR2: LNHDA and SQIVND (reference sequence). This CDR3 spans 12 amino acids.

By share, this clonotype ranks as large (0.1 to 1%). The V and J genes are TRBV6-2 or TRBV6-3 and TRBJ2-7; D might be TRBD2 (5 bases). V shed 6 bases and J shed 3 bases, with 12 bases lying between them. This CDR3 contains 13 residues. The germline V gene has CDR1 MNHEY and CDR2 SVGEGT. CDR3 nucleotides: TGTGCCAGCAGGGAGGTAGTTGACTACGAGCAGTACTTC. Translated, it gives CASREVVDYEQYF.

Judged by abundance, this clonotype is large. The chain has TRBV19 and TRBJ2-7, with a weak D call TRBD1 (6 bases). This CDR3 spans 15 amino acids. Trimming shortened V by 0 bases and J by 0 bases, and 9 bases separated the two germline ends. Germline loops: CDR1 LNHDA, CDR2 SQIVND (reference sequence). DNA for the CDR3: TGTGCCAGTAGTATAGAGGACAGCTTCTCCTACGAGCAGTACTTC. As protein: CASSIEDSFSYEQYF.

This clonotype is labeled large. The CDR3 spells CASSLTRTGQETQYF. The CDR3, as DNA: TGCGCCAGCAGCTTGACCCGGACAGGGCAAGAGACCCAGTACTTC. The rearrangement uses TRBV5-1 and TRBJ2-5; TRBD1 agrees at 8 bases. CDR1 is SGHRS, CDR2 YFSETQ, per germline. Trimming removed 1 base from V and 2 bases from J; junction bases left unmatched: 4. This CDR3 has 15 residues.

This clonotype qualifies as large. The CDR3 bases are TGTGCCAGCAGTTTAGGGTATCGGTACGAGCAGTACTTC. Translated: CASSLGYRYEQYF. The chain recombines TRBV12-3 or TRBV12-4 with TRBJ2-7; D unclear. CDR3 size: 13 residues. V was clipped by 1 base and J by 4 bases, with 8 bases between them.

This clonotype is labeled large. This rearrangement joins TRBV12-5 to TRBJ2-2; D gene ambiguous. In germline, CDR1 is LGHNT, CDR2 FRNRAP. This CDR3 has 13 amino acids. V was pared by 7 bases and J by 4 bases, with 10 bases between. CDR3 sequence: CASELDATGELFF. CDR3 coding DNA: TGTGCTAGTGAACTCGATGCCACCGGGGAGCTGTTTTTT.

This clonotype was seen more than once but under ten times. The rearrangement links TRBV12-3 or TRBV12-4 to TRBJ2-2, with TRBD1 as a possible D gene (6 bases). V was clipped by 3 bases and J by 6 bases, with 11 bases between them. This CDR3 spans 14 amino acids. The CDR3 DNA reads TGTGCCAGCAGTTTCCTAGGGGGTTCCGGGGAGCTGTTTTTT. Its protein product is CASSFLGGSGELFF.

By sample fraction, this clonotype is medium-sized. V and J are TRBV20-1 and TRBJ2-5, with 7 bases fitting TRBD1. The CDR3 consists of 15 residues. Germline V lookup: CDR1 DFQATT, CDR2 SNEGSKA (reference sequence). CDR3 in amino acids: CSAATEQGFGETQYF. DNA for the CDR3: TGCAGCGCCGCGACCGAACAGGGGTTCGGAGAGACCCAGTACTTC.

This clonotype counts as large. CDR3 DNA: TGTGCCAGTAGTATAGTAGCGGGGGCCTACAATGAGCAGTTCTTC. Its translation: CASSIVAGAYNEQFF. The genes are TRBV19 and TRBJ2-1, with 9 bases aligning to TRBD2. V trimming: 1 base; J trimming: 2 bases; junction bases outside the gene matches: 0. CDR1 LNHDA and CDR2 SQIVND come from the germline V gene (reference sequence). CDR3 length: 15 residues.

By share of the sample, this clonotype is hyperexpanded. V and J are TRBV12-5 and TRBJ1-5; D unclear. This CDR3 region has 15 residues. V was trimmed by 6 bases and J by 2 bases, leaving 14 bases between them. Germline assignment: CDR1 LGHNT and CDR2 FRNRAP. In DNA form, the CDR3 reads TGTGCTAGTGGCTCCGGATGGGGTGGCAATCAGCCCCAGCATTTT. Translating gives CASGSGWGGNQPQHF.

This clonotype is classed as hyperexpanded. The gene calls are TRBV21-1 and TRBJ2-7; the D segment call TRBD2 is taken from the table without a DNA check. TRBV21-1 is a pseudogene segment. CDR3 length equals 18 residues. CDR3 loop: CASSTAASGGVSSYEQYF. In DNA form, the CDR3 reads TGTGCCAGCAGCACAGCGGCTAGCGGGGGGGTCTCCTCCTACGAGCAGTACTTC.

By sample share, this clonotype is large (0.1 to 1%). The chain joins TRBV7-2 to TRBJ2-1; D unclear. In germline, CDR1 is SGHTA, CDR2 FQGNSA. Trimming pared 1 base from V and 3 bases from J, leaving 7 bases between. The CDR3 extends over 14 amino acids. The CDR3: CASSLGVGYNEQFF. The CDR3 DNA sequence: TGTGCCAGCAGCTTAGGGGTTGGCTACAATGAGCAGTTCTTC.

This clonotype is classed as large. The chain recombines TRBV21-1 with TRBJ1-4. TRBV21-1 is designated a pseudogene. The CDR3 covers 15 residues. CDR3 in DNA: TGTGCCAGCAGCAAGTGCGGCCCAACTAATGAAAAACTGTTTTTT. Translated, it gives CASSKCGPTNEKLFF.

This clonotype is judged medium-sized. The chain recombines TRBV27 with TRBJ2-7; possibly TRBD1 for D (5 bases). V gave up 0 bases and J gave up 3 bases, with 12 bases separating them. This CDR3 has 15 residues. Germline V gene data show CDR1 as MNHEY and CDR2 as SMNVEV (reference sequence). The CDR3, as DNA: TGTGCCAGCAGTTTATCGTATCCAGGGTACTACGAGCAGTACTTC. Residues: CASSLSYPGYYEQYF.

This clonotype is labeled medium-sized. V is TRBV10-3 and J is TRBJ2-1; D remains unclear. The V gene lost 2 bases and the J gene lost 6 bases, with 5 bases spanning the gap. CDR1 is ENHRY and CDR2 is SYGVKD in the germline V gene. There are 12 residues in the CDR3. The CDR3 protein is CAISEDSNEQFF. DNA for the CDR3: TGTGCCATCAGTGAGGACTCCAATGAGCAGTTCTTC.

In this sample, this clonotype is large. V is TRBV6-6 and J is TRBJ2-7; 9 nucleotides match TRBD1. The length of the CDR3 is 14 residues. Germline V gives CDR1 MNHNY, CDR2 SVGAGI (reference sequence). V gave up 5 bases and J gave up 4 bases; unmatched junction bases: 6. CDR3 coding DNA: TGTGCCAGCAGTGCGGACAGGGGATGGTACGAGCAGTACTTC. Translating it yields CASSADRGWYEQYF.

Within the sample, this clonotype is large. The chain has TRBV4-1 and TRBJ2-1, with 14 bases fitting TRBD2. CDR1 and CDR2 from the germline V gene are MGHRA and YSYEKL. The V segment lost 3 bases and the J segment 8 bases; nucleotides outside the gene matches: 6. CDR3 size: 16 residues. CDR3 sequence (DNA): TGCGCCAGCAGCCATGGGACTAGCGGGGGTATATATGAGCAGTTCTTC. This codes for CASSHGTSGGIYEQFF.

This clonotype is judged large. This rearrangement joins TRBV19 to TRBJ1-1, with D possibly matching TRBD1 (6 bases). The germline V and J ends were trimmed by 7 bases and 4 bases, with 16 bases remaining between them. Germline values: CDR1 LNHDA, CDR2 SQIVND (reference sequence). The CDR3 has 14 residues. The CDR3 is CASIGTGLGTEAFF. CDR3 nucleotide sequence: TGTGCCAGTATTGGCACAGGGCTTGGCACTGAAGCTTTCTTT.

By share, this clonotype counts as large (0.1 to 1%). The rearrangement links TRBV7-3 to TRBJ2-1; 7 bases are a match to TRBD1. The germline V gene has CDR1 SGHTA and CDR2 FQGTGA. The V segment lost 3 bases and the J segment 9 bases; nucleotides outside the gene matches: 5. The CDR3 length is 13 residues. CDR3 residues: CASSFGQVAEQFF. The CDR3 DNA reads TGTGCCAGCAGCTTTGGACAGGTGGCTGAGCAGTTCTTC.

This clonotype qualifies as large. Here the CDR3 DNA reads TGTGCCAGCAGTCTGCTAGCGGGGGGCACAGATACGCAGTATTTT. Protein: CASSLLAGGTDTQYF. The genes are TRBV28 and TRBJ2-3, with 10 bases aligning to TRBD2. Germline CDR1 MDHEN, CDR2 SYDVKM. This CDR3 has 15 amino acids. The junction had 3 bases not matched to a gene; V was cut back by 5 bases and J by 1 base.

This clonotype was seen more than once but under ten times. This may arise from a read error, as a much more abundant clone is one base away. The missing conserved phenylalanine or tryptophan at the end of this CDR3 makes a read error likely. No DNA is shown, since the ends of the CDR3 on it are uncertain; the CDR3 is the one TCRdb lists. The CDR3 loop is CASSNRPRDLGFL. J is TRBJ2-1 and V is TRBV7-9; TRBD1 is the table's D call and was not checked against the DNA. The CDR3 is 13 residues long, counting both termini. Germline V gene lookup returns CDR1 SEHNR and CDR2 FQNEAQ (reference sequence).